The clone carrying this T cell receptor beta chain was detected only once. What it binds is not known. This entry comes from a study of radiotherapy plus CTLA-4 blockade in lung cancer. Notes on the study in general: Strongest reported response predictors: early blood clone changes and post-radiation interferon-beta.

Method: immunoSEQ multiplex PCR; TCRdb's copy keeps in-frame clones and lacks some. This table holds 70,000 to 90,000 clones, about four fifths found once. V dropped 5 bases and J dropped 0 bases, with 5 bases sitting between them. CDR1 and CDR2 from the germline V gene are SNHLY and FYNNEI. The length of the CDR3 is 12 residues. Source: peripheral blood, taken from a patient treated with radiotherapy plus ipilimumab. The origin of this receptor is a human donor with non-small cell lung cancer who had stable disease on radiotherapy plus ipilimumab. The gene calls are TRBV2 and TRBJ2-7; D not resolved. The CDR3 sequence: CASSRSSYEQYF. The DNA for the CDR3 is TGTGCCAGCAGTCGGAGCTCCTACGAGCAGTACTTC. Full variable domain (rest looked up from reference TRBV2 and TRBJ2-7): EPEVTQTPSHQVTQMGQEVILRCVPISNHLYFYWYRQILGQKVEFLVSFYNNEISEKSEIFDDQFSVERPDGSNFTLKIRSTKLEDSAMYFCASSRSSYEQYFGPGTRLTVT.